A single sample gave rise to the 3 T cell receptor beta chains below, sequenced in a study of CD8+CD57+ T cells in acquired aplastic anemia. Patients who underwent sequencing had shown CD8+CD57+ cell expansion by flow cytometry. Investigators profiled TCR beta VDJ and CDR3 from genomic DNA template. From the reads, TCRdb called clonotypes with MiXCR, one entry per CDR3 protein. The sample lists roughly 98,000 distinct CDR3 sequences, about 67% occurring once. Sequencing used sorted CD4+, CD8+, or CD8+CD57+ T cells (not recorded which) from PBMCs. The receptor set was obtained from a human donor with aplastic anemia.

CDR3 residues: CASSLGGGRTDTQYF. The CDR3 coding sequence is TGTGCCAGCAGCTTGGGGGGAGGGCGCACAGATACGCAGTATTTT. This rearrangement joins TRBV7-6 to TRBJ2-3; 7 bases are a match to TRBD2. CDR1 SGHVS and CDR2 FNYEAQ come from the germline V gene. The J segment lost 1 base and the V segment lost 3 bases, leaving 4 bases of the junction unmatched. CDR3 length: 15 amino acids.

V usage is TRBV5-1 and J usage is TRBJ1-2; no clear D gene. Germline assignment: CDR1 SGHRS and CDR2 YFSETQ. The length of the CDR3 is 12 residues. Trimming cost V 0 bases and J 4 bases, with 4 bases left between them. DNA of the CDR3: TGCGCCAGCAGCTTGGAACGCTATGGCTACACCTTC. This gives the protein CASSLERYGYTF.

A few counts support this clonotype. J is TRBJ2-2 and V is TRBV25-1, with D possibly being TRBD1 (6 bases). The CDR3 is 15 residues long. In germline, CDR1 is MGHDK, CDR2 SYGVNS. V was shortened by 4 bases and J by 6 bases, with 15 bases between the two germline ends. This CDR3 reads CASSGLGGGPGELFF. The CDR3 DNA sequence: TGTGCCAGCAGTGGGTTAGGGGGTGGGCCCGGGGAGCTGTTTTTT.